One T cell receptor (beta chain) is described in this entry. Other DNA sequences from this sample encode an identical CDR3 as well. The sample originates from a study of shared clonotypes between healthy human individuals. The wider study: Donor composition was a couple of women and a few men, aged 18 to 49.

The germline gives CDR1 LNHDA, CDR2 SQIVND (reference sequence). The CDR3 has 13 residues. V lost 3 bases, J lost 2 bases, and 8 bases lay in between. Repertoires were generated with immunoSEQ multiplex PCR, while TCRdb's copy carries only in-frame clones and drops some. Among roughly 2,000,000 clones listed, approximately 92% were seen once. CD45RO negativity and positive selection for CCR7 defined naive CD8 cells, a population that excluded terminally differentiated effector memory CD45RA+ cells. Caucasian adults living in Nashville, Tennessee, provided all samples. The source material was naive CD8+ T cells from PBMCs. The clonotype comes from a man between 18 and 35 years old in good health. Some clones in this sample may be carry-over from other donors' samples. The chain couples TRBV19 to TRBJ2-7; D uncertain. The CDR3 nucleotides read TGTGCCAGTAGTATGGATACAACCTACGAGCAGTACTTC. Amino acid sequence: CASSMDTTYEQYF. Variable domain in full (rest from reference TRBV19 and TRBJ2-7): DGGITQSPKYLFRKEGQNVTLSCEQNLNHDAMYWYRQDPGQGLRLIYYSQIVNDFQKGDIAEGYSVSREKKESFPLTVTSAQKNPTAFYLCASSMDTTYEQYFGPGTRLTVT.